What follows are 20 T cell receptor beta chains derived from one specimen sequenced in a study of cytomegalovirus exposure and HLA in healthy donors. In the PCR, 60 Vbeta and 13 Jbeta primers were used. Assay used: immunoSEQ multiplex PCR; TCRdb lists only in-frame clones, some missing. Of some 170,000 clones listed, about 80% are singletons. The source material was PBMCs. Receptor source: a man aged 40-55 years in good health and CMV-seropositive.

The chain joins TRBV5-1 to TRBJ2-7, with TRBD2 matching over 8 bases. The V gene's germline CDR1 is SGHRS and CDR2 YFSETQ. V was pared by 3 bases and J by 6 bases, with 8 bases of the junction left unmatched. The CDR3 is 14 amino acids. As DNA, the CDR3 is TGCGCCAGCAGCTCGGGAGGGGGAGTGGGCGAGCAGTACTTC. Its translation: CASSSGGGVGEQYF.

The chain joins TRBV11-3 to TRBJ2-5; 8 nucleotides align to TRBD2. V dropped 3 bases and J dropped 5; count of bases not matched to a gene: 11. CDR3 length: 16 residues. In germline, CDR1 is SGHNT, CDR2 YENEEA. The CDR3 DNA reads as TGTGCCAGCAGCTTGGCGGGACTAGATGGGGAGGAGACCCAGTACTTC. Its protein is CASSLAGLDGEETQYF.

This chain joins TRBV7-8 and TRBJ1-3; 10 bases map to TRBD1. CDR3 length: 15 amino acids. Germline V gene lookup returns CDR1 SGHVS and CDR2 FQNEAQ. The V and J ends lost 2 bases and 4 bases, in that order; junction bases with no gene match: 2. CDR3 DNA: TGTGCCAGCAGCTTAAGGGACAGGGGCGGAAACACCATATATTTT. Amino acid sequence: CASSLRDRGGNTIYF.

The chain combines TRBV6-5 with TRBJ2-1; tentatively, D is TRBD2 (6 bases). CDR3 length: 12 amino acids. Germline values: CDR1 MNHEY, CDR2 SVGAGI. Trimming stripped 6 bases from V and 6 bases from J, with 9 bases between. The CDR3 reads CASSLASNEQFF. Here the CDR3 DNA reads TGTGCCAGCAGCCTAGCGAGCAATGAGCAGTTCTTC.

V is TRBV9 and J is TRBJ2-3, with TRBD2 identical over 8 bases. The length of the CDR3 is 15 residues. V dropped 2 bases and J dropped 5; count of bases not matched to a gene: 7. CDR1 and CDR2 (germline): SGDLS, YYNGEE. As DNA, the CDR3 is TGTGCCAGCAGCGTCACTAGCGGCTCACGAGATACGCAGTATTTT. Translation gives CASSVTSGSRDTQYF.

About this clone itself: Other DNA sequences in the sample encode the same CDR3. The rearrangement links TRBV5-1 to TRBJ2-7, with D unresolved. CDR3 length equals 13 residues. Trimming pared 0 bases from V and 5 bases from J, leaving 9 bases between. Germline assignment: CDR1 SGHRS and CDR2 YFSETQ. The CDR3 DNA follows: TGCGCCAGCAGCTTGGGTGTGGGCCACGAGCAGTACTTC. It specifies CASSLGVGHEQYF.

This chain connects TRBV2 to TRBJ2-3; 11 bases match TRBD2. This CDR3 is 15 amino acids long. The junction had 7 bases not matched to a gene; V was cut back by 8 bases and J by 3 bases. Per the germline V gene, CDR1 is SNHLY and CDR2 is FYNNEI. CDR3 residues: CASGVAGGRTDTQYF. CDR3 DNA sequence: TGTGCCAGCGGGGTAGCGGGAGGGCGGACAGATACGCAGTATTTT.

The rearrangement uses TRBV7-6 and TRBJ1-3, with D tentatively TRBD1 (6 bases). Germline V CDR1 and CDR2: SGHVS, FNYEAQ. There are 14 residues in the CDR3. Trimming took 7 bases from V and 2 from J, leaving 12 bases between them. This CDR3 reads CASNERDTGNTIYF. The DNA for the CDR3 is TGTGCCAGCAACGAACGGGACACTGGAAACACCATATATTTT.

V and J are TRBV29-1 and TRBJ1-1, with D unclear. There are 16 residues in the CDR3. Germline V gene sequence: CDR1 SQVTM, CDR2 ANQGSEA. Trimming took off 1 base at V and 0 bases at J, with 15 bases between the two ends. The DNA of the CDR3 is TGCAGCGTTGAAGGGTCCACCGCAGTGATGAACACTGAAGCTTTCTTT. Translated, it gives CSVEGSTAVMNTEAFF.

The chain is built from TRBV6-1 and TRBJ2-5; D gene ambiguous. Germline CDR1 MNHNS, CDR2 SASEGT. V lost 6 bases to trimming and J lost 4 bases, with 15 bases between them. The CDR3 loop spans 14 amino acids. The CDR3 DNA is TGTGCCAGCAGCTCCCCTGAAGCCGTAGAGACCCAGTACTTC. Translating it yields CASSSPEAVETQYF.

The chain uses TRBV11-3 and TRBJ1-2, with D perhaps matching TRBD1 (6 bases). Per the germline V gene, CDR1 is SGHNT and CDR2 is YENEEA. The V gene lost 5 bases and the J gene lost 4 bases, with 20 bases spanning the gap. The CDR3 has 16 residues. The CDR3 DNA reads TGTGCCAGCAGCCCCACCCGGACAGCCCAAGGCTATGGCTACACCTTC. This encodes CASSPTRTAQGYGYTF.

The chain joins TRBV4-1 to TRBJ2-2; TRBD2 is a possible D gene (7 bases). The CDR3 spans 16 residues. Germline CDR1 and CDR2: MGHRA and YSYEKL. Deletions cut 0 bases from V and 7 bases from J, with 15 bases between. As DNA, the CDR3 is TGCGCCAGCAGCCAAGAAGGGGGAGGGTATGGCGGGGAGCTGTTTTTT. It specifies CASSQEGGGYGGELFF.

This clone was counted only a few times. This chain connects TRBV27 to TRBJ2-4; 10 bases line up with TRBD2. Germline V gene sequence: CDR1 MNHEY, CDR2 SMNVEV (reference sequence). The length of the CDR3 is 14 residues. After removal of 4 bases from V and 7 bases from J, the junction contained 4 bases not matched to a gene. CDR3 in amino acids: CASSSSTSGNIQYF. As DNA, the CDR3 is TGTGCCAGCAGTTCATCGACTAGCGGGAACATTCAGTACTTC.

The rearrangement joins TRBV5-6 to TRBJ2-7; D might be TRBD2 (5 bases). Germline CDR1 and CDR2: SGHDT and YYEEEE. V shed 2 bases and J shed 3 bases, with 6 bases lying between them. The CDR3 consists of 12 residues. CDR3 DNA sequence: TGTGCCAGCAGCTTCGGGGTCTACGAGCAGTACTTC. Amino acids: CASSFGVYEQYF.

The CDR3, as DNA: TGTGCCAGCAGCCCCGGGACAACAACTAATGAAAAACTGTTTTTT. Protein sequence: CASSPGTTTNEKLFF. V usage is TRBV27 and J usage is TRBJ1-4, with D tentatively TRBD1 (6 bases). V lost 6 bases and J lost 0, with 11 bases in between. The CDR3 length is 15 residues. The germline gives CDR1 MNHEY, CDR2 SMNVEV (reference sequence).

This sequence joins TRBV30 and TRBJ2-3, with 12 bases lining up with TRBD2. Germline V gives CDR1 GTSNPN, CDR2 SVGIG (reference sequence). There are 14 residues in the CDR3. J gave up 4 bases and V 4 bases, and 3 bases lay outside the gene matches. The CDR3 coding sequence is TGTGCCTGGACTCTAGCGGGAGGGGCAGATACGCAGTATTTT. This translates into CAWTLAGGADTQYF.

This chain joins TRBV5-4 and TRBJ2-1, with no clear D. Trimming took 0 bases from V and 7 from J, leaving 11 bases between them. The CDR3 contains 14 residues. From germline, CDR1 is SGHNT and CDR2 YYREEE (reference sequence). CDR3: CASSLEGRLNEQFF. The CDR3 nucleotides read TGTGCCAGCAGCTTGGAAGGCAGACTGAATGAGCAGTTCTTC.

The chain is built from TRBV30 and TRBJ2-7, with D possibly being TRBD1 (6 bases). CDR3 length: 12 residues. Germline V gene lookup returns CDR1 GTSNPN and CDR2 SVGIG (reference sequence). Trimming left V 0 bases short and J 5 bases short, with 8 bases between. The CDR3 DNA is TGTGCCTGGAGTGTACAGGGCCACGAGCAGTACTTC. It yields the protein CAWSVQGHEQYF.

The gene calls are TRBV15 and TRBJ2-7; 8 nucleotides line up with TRBD1. In germline, CDR1 is LNHNV, CDR2 YYDKDF (reference sequence). The CDR3 contains 15 residues. J gave up 3 bases and V 6 bases, and 10 bases lay outside the gene matches. In nucleotides, the CDR3 is TGTGCCACCAGTCCATCGGCCGGGACAGGCTACGAGCAGTACTTC. Amino acids: CATSPSAGTGYEQYF. Full variable domain (remainder filled in from reference TRBV15 and TRBJ2-7): DAMVIQNPRYQVTQFGKPVTLSCSQTLNHNVMYWYQQKSSQAPKLLFHYYDKDFNNEADTPDNFQSRRPNTSFCFLDIRSPGLGDTAMYLCATSPSAGTGYEQYFGPGTRLTVT.

The V gene is TRBV7-8, the J gene TRBJ1-5, with a weak D call TRBD1 (6 bases). Germline V lookup: CDR1 SGHVS, CDR2 FQNEAQ. Trimming pared 0 bases from V and 4 bases from J, leaving 13 bases between. CDR3 length: 16 amino acids. CDR3 protein: CASSLAQVRGNQPQHF. For the CDR3, the DNA is TGTGCCAGCAGCTTAGCACAAGTCAGGGGTAATCAGCCCCAGCATTTT.